This TCR beta chain was captured by sequencing in a study of shared clonotypes between healthy human individuals. Study-wide context: Three men and a couple of women, aged 18 to 49, were donors. Study observations and caveats: Sampling covered nothing but blood. Tissue TCR repertoires likely differ from those found in blood.

Unsorted PBMC replicate PCRs drew on roughly 280 ng DNA, representing around 30,000 T cell genomes. Using immunoSEQ multiplex PCR, the repertoire was profiled, and TCRdb retains in-frame clones only, with some absent. The sample has about 480,000 clones; 79% are singletons. This clone was seen once. Its cognate antigen is unknown. The germline CDR1 and CDR2 sequences are MNHEY and SVGAGI. The CDR3 runs 15 residues. The ends were cut back, 2 bases at V and 0 bases at J, with 8 bases in the middle. The specimen sequenced was PBMCs. This receptor was obtained from a woman between 40 and 50 years old in good health. Some clones in this sample may be carry-over from other donors' samples. V usage is TRBV6-5 and J usage is TRBJ2-1; D call uncertain. The CDR3 bases are TGTGCCAGCAGTTACGAACTAAGCTCCTACAATGAGCAGTTCTTC. Translated, it gives CASSYELSSYNEQFF.